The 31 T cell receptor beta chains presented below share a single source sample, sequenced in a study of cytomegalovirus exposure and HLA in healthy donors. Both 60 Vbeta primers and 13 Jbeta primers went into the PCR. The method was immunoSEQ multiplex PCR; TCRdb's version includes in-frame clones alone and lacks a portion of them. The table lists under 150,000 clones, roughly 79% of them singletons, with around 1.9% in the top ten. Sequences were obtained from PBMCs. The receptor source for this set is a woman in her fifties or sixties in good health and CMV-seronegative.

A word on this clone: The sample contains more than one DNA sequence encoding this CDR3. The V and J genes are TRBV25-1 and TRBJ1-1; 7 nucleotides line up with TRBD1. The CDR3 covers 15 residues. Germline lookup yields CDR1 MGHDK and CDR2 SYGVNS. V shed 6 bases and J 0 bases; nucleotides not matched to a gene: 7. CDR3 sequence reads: CASRETGTVNTEAFF. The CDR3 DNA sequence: TGTGCCAGCAGAGAAACCGGGACAGTGAACACTGAAGCTTTCTTT.

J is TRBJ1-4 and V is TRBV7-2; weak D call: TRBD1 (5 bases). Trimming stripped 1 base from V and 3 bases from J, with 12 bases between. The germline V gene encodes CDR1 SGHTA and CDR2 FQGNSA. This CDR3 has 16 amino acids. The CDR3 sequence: CASSLGFREANEKLFF. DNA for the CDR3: TGTGCCAGCAGCTTAGGGTTCAGGGAGGCTAATGAAAAACTGTTTTTT. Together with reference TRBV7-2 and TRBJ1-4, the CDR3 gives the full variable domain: GAGVSQSPSNKVTEKGKDVELRCDPISGHTALYWYRQSLGQGLEFLIYFQGNSAPDKSGLPSDRFSAERTGGSVSTLTIQRTQQEDSAVYLCASSLGFREANEKLFFGSGTQLSVL.

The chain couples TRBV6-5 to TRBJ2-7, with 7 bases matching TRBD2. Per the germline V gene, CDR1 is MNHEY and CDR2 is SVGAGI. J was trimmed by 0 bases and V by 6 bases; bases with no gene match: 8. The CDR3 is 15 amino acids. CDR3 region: CASSLREAVSYEQYF. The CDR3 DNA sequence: TGTGCCAGCAGCCTCCGGGAGGCCGTCTCCTACGAGCAGTACTTC.

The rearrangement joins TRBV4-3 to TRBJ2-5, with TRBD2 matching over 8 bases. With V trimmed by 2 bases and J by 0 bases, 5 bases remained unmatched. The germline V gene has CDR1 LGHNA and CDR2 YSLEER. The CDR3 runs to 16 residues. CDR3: CASSQTSGAYQETQYF. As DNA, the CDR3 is TGCGCCAGCAGCCAAACTAGCGGAGCCTACCAAGAGACCCAGTACTTC.

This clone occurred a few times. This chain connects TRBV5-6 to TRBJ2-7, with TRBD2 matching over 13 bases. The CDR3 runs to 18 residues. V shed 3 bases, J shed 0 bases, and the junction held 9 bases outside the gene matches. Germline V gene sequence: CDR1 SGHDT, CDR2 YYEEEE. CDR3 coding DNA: TGTGCCAGCAGCTCCAACGGACTAGCGGGAGAAGCCTCCTACGAGCAGTACTTC. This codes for CASSSNGLAGEASYEQYF.

For the CDR3, the DNA is TGTGCCAGCAGCAAGGAGGGTAGCTCTGGGGCCAACGTCCTGACTTTC. Translating gives CASSKEGSSGANVLTF. V usage is TRBV4-2 and J usage is TRBJ2-6; D is possibly TRBD2 (6 bases). Trimming left V 5 bases short and J 0 bases short, with 11 bases between. The germline V gene has CDR1 LGHNA and CDR2 YNFKEQ. This CDR3 spans 16 amino acids.

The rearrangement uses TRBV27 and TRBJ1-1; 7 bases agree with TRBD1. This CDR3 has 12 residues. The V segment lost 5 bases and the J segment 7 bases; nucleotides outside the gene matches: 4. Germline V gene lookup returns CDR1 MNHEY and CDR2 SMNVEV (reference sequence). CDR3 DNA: TGTGCCAGCAGTGCCCGACAGGGTGAAGCTTTCTTT. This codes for CASSARQGEAFF.

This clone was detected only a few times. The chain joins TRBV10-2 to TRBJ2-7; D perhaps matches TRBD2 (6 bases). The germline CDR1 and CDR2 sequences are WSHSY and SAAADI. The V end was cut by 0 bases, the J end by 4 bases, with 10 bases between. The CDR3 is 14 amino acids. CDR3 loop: CASSESLALYEQYV. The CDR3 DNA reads TGCGCCAGCAGTGAGTCACTAGCCCTATACGAGCAGTACGTC.

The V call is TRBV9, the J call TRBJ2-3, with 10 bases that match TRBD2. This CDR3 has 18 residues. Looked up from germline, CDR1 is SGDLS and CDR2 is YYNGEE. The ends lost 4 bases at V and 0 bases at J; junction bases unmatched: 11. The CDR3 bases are TGTGCCAGCAGCCCTCGGACTAGCGGACCGACTAGCACAGATACGCAGTATTTT. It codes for CASSPRTSGPTSTDTQYF. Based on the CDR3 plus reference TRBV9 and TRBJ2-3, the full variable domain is DSGVTQTPKHLITATGQRVTLRCSPRSGDLSVYWYQQSLDQGLQFLIQYYNGEERAKGNILERFSAQQFPDLHSELNLSSLELGDSALYFCASSPRTSGPTSTDTQYFGPGTRLTVL.

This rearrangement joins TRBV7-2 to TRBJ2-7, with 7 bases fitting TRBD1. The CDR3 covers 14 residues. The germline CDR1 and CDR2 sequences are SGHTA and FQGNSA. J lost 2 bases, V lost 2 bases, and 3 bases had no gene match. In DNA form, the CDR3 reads TGTGCCAGCAGCTTACGACAGGGCACCTACGAGCAGTACTTC. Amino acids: CASSLRQGTYEQYF. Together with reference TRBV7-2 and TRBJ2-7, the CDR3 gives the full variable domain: GAGVSQSPSNKVTEKGKDVELRCDPISGHTALYWYRQSLGQGLEFLIYFQGNSAPDKSGLPSDRFSAERTGGSVSTLTIQRTQQEDSAVYLCASSLRQGTYEQYFGPGTRLTVT.

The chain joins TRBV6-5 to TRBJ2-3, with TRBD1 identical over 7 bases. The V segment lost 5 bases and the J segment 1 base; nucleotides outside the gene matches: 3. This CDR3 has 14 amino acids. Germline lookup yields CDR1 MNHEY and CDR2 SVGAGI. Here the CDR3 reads CASSPGQGTDTQYF. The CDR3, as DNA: TGTGCCAGCAGTCCCGGACAGGGCACAGATACGCAGTATTTT.

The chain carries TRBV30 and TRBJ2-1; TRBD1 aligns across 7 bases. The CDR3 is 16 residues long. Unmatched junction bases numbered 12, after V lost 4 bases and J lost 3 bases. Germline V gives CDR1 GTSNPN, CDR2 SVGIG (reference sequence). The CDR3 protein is CAWNDRVRLIYNEQFF. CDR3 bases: TGTGCCTGGAACGACAGGGTTCGACTTATCTACAATGAGCAGTTCTTC.

CDR3 amino acids: CASSLSQGGNEQFF. The CDR3 nucleotides are TGCGCCAGCAGCTTGTCACAGGGTGGTAATGAGCAGTTCTTC. The rearrangement uses TRBV5-1 and TRBJ2-1, with a tentative D call TRBD1 (6 bases). Trimming left V 1 base short and J 7 bases short, with 12 bases between. Per germline, CDR1 SGHRS and CDR2 YFSETQ. CDR3 length: 14 residues.

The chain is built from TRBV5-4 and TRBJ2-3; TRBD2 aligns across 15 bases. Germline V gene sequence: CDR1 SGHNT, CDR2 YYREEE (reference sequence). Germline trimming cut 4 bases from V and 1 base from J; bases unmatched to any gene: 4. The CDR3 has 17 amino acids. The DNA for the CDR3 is TGTGCCAGCAGCGGACTAGCGGGAGGGCCGGGCACAGATACGCAGTATTTT. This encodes CASSGLAGGPGTDTQYF.

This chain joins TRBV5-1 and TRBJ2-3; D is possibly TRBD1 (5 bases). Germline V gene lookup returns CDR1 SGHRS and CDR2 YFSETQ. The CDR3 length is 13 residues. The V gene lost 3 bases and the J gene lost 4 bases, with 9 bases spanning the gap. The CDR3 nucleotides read TGCGCCAGCAGCTCCCCAGGGTCAGATACGCAGTATTTT. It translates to CASSSPGSDTQYF.

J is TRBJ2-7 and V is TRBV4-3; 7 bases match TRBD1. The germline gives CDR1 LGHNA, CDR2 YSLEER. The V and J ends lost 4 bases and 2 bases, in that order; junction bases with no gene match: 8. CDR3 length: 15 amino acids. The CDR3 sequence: CASSRDSRGPYEQYF. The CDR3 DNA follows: TGCGCCAGCAGCCGGGACAGTCGAGGACCCTACGAGCAGTACTTC.

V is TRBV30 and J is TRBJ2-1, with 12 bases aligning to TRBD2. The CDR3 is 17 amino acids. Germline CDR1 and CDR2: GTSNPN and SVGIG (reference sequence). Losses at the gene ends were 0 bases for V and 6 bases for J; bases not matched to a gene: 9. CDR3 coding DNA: TGTGCCTGGAGTGTTACTATGACTAGCGGGAGAGTCAATGAGCAGTTCTTC. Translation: CAWSVTMTSGRVNEQFF.

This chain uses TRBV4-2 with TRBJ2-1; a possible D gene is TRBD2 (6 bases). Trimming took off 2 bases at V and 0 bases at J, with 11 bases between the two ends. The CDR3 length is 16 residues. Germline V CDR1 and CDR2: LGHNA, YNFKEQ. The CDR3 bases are TGTGCCAGCAGCCAAATAGCGGAGAGCTCCTACAATGAGCAGTTCTTC. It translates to CASSQIAESSYNEQFF.

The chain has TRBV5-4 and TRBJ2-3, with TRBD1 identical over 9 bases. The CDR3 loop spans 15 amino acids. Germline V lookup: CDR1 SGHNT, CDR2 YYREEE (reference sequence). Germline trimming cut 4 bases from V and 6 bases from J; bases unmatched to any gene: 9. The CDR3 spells CASSLPGQGGDTQYF. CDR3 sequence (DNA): TGTGCCAGCAGCCTACCGGGACAGGGCGGGGATACGCAGTATTTT.

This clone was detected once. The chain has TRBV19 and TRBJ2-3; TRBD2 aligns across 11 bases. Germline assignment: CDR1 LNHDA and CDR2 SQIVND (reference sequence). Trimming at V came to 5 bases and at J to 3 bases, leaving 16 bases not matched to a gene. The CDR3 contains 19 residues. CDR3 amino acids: CASSVFKTSGKGYTDTQYF. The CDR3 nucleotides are TGTGCCAGTAGTGTCTTCAAGACTAGCGGGAAAGGTTATACAGATACGCAGTATTTT.

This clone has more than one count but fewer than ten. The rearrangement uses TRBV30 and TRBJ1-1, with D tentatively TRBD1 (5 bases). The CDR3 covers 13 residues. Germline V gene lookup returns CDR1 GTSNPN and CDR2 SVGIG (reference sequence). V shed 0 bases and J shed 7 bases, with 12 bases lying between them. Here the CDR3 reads CAWSVAGRDEAFF. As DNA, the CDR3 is TGTGCCTGGAGTGTGGCAGGGCGTGATGAAGCTTTCTTT.

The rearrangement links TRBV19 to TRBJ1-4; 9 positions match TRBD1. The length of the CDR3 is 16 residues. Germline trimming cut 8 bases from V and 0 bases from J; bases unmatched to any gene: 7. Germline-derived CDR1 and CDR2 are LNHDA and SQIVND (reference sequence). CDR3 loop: CASRDRESATNEKLFF. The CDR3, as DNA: TGTGCCAGTCGGGACAGGGAGAGCGCAACTAATGAAAAACTGTTTTTT.

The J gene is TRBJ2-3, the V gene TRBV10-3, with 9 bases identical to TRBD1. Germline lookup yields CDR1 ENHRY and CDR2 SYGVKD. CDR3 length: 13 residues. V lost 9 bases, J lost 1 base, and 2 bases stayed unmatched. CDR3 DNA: TGTGCCATACAGGGGGCTGGCACAGATACGCAGTATTTT. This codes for CAIQGAGTDTQYF.

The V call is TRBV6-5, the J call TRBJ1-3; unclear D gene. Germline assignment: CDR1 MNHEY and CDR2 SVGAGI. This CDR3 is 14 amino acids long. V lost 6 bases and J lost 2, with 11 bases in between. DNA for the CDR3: TGTGCCAGCAGCTACACCGGGGCTGGAAACACCATATATTTT. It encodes CASSYTGAGNTIYF.

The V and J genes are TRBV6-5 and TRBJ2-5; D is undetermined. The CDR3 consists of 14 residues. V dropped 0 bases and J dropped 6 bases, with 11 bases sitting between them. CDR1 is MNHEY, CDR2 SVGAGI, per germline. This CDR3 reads CASSYSQAVKTQYF. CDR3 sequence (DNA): TGTGCCAGCAGTTACTCCCAGGCCGTGAAGACCCAGTACTTC.

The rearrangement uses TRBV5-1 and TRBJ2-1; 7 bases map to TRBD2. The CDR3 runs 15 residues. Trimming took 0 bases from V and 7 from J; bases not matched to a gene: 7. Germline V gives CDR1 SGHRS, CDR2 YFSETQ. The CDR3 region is CASSLGFGGGNEQFF. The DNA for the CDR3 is TGCGCCAGCAGCTTGGGGTTTGGGGGAGGGAATGAGCAGTTCTTC.

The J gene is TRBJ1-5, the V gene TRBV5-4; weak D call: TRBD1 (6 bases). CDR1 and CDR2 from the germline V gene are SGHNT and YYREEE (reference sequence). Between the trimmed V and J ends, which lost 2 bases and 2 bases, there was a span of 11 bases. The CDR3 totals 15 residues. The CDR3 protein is CASSLGGTGNQPQHF. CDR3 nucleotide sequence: TGTGCCAGCAGCTTAGGGGGTACGGGCAATCAGCCCCAGCATTTT.

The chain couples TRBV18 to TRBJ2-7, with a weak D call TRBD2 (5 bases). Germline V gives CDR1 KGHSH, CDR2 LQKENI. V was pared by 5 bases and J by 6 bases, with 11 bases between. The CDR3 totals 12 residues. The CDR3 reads CASSTGTREQYF. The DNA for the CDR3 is TGTGCCAGCTCAACGGGAACTCGCGAGCAGTACTTC.

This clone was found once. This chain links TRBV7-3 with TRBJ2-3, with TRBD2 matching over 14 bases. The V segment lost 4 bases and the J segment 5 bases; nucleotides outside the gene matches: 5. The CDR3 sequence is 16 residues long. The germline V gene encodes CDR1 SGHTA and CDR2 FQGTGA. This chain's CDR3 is CASSSGTSGRGDTQYF. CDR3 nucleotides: TGTGCCAGCAGCTCAGGGACTAGCGGGAGAGGAGATACGCAGTATTTT.

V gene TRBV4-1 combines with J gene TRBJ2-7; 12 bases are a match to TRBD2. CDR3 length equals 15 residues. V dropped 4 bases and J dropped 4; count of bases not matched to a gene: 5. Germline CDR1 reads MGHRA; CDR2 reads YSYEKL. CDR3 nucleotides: TGCGCCAGCAGCCTGCTAGCGGGAGGGCCTTACGAGCAGTACGTC. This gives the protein CASSLLAGGPYEQYV.

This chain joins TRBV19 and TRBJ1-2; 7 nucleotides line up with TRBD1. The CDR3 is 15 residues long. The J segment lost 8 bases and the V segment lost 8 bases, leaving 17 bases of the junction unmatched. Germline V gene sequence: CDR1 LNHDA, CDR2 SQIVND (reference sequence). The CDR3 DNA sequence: TGTGCCAGTGGGAGACAGGGAGTATGGTTTGACGGCTACACCTTC. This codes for CASGRQGVWFDGYTF.